The following is a TCR beta chain sequence with its context. Its antigen is currently unknown. The data derive from a study of T cells in localized non-small cell lung cancer. The data were produced by immunoSEQ multiplex PCR, yet TCRdb's version contains in-frame clones alone and is incomplete. The table shows tens of thousands of clones, with around 86% occurring only once. Whole-study findings and limits: Uninvolved adjacent lung had the highest recorded T cell clonality, with tumor below it. Median detection of top 100 tumor clones in adjacent lung was 57 clones. Investigators sequenced only a single tumor region, leaving heterogeneity possible. Elevated blood T cell density was associated with longer overall survival.

The CDR3 covers 14 residues. Trimming cost V 6 bases and J 2 bases; bases outside gene matches: 7. Germline lookup yields CDR1 MNHEY and CDR2 SVGAGI. This receptor was taken from a male donor aged 60 or older with stage III lung adenocarcinoma. Material: peripheral blood, obtained before any cancer treatment. The V call is TRBV6-5, the J call TRBJ2-7; 7 bases align to TRBD1. The CDR3 nucleotides are TGTGCCAGCAGCCAGACGACAGGGACCTACGAGCAGTACTTC. Encoded protein: CASSQTTGTYEQYF.